Detailed here is one TCR beta chain. V dropped 6 bases and J dropped 0 bases, with 10 bases sitting between them. The CDR3 extends over 13 amino acids. The germline gives CDR1 DFQATT, CDR2 SNEGSKA (reference sequence). The sample is drawn from a study of blood T cell repertoires in COVID-19. The overall study: The United States, Italy and Spain supplied acute and convalescent COVID-19 samples. PBMCs, B-cell-depleted T cells, or T cells provided the cDNA or gDNA that made up the material.

Per the original data handling: Amplification of reference gene primers was used by the study to estimate nucleated cell counts. Profiled with immunoSEQ multiplex PCR; TCRdb holds only in-frame clones, not every one. V and J calls and clone size are those listed in that table; D and trimming were worked out from the DNA. The data show about 120,000 clones, roughly 82% seen once. This sequence was found in a human donor in a cohort sampled during active COVID-19. The V gene is TRBV20-1, the J gene TRBJ2-3; TRBD2 is a possible D gene (5 bases). Sequenced sample: peripheral blood. The CDR3 nucleotides read TGCAGTGCAAGTGGAGGTAGCACAGATACGCAGTATTTT. This sequence encodes CSASGGSTDTQYF.